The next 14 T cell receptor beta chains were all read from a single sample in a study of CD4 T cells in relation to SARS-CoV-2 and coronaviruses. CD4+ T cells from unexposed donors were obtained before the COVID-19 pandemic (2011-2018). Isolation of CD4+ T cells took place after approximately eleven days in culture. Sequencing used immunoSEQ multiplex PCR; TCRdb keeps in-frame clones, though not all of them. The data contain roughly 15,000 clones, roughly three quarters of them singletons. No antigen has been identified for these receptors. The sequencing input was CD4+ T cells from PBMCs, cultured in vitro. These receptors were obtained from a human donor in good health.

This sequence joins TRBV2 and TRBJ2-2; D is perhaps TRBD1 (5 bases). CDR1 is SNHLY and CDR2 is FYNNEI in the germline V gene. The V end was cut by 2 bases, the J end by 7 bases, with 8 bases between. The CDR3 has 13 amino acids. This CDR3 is CASSEQGDGELFF. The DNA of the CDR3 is TGTGCCAGCAGTGAACAGGGCGACGGGGAGCTGTTTTTT.

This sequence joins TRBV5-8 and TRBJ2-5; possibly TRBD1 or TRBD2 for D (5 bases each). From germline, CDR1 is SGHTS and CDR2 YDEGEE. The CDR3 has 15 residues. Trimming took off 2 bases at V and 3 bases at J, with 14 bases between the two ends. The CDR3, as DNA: TGTGCCAGCAGCTTTGGGGGACCGGGGAAAGAGACCCAGTACTTC. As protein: CASSFGGPGKETQYF.

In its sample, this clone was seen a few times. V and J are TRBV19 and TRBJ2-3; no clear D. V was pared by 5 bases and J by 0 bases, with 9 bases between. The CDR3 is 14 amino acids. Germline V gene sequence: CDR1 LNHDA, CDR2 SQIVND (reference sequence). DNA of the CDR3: TGTGCCAGTAGTTCCACAACTAGCACAGATACGCAGTATTTT. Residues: CASSSTTSTDTQYF. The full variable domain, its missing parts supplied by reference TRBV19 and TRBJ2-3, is DGGITQSPKYLFRKEGQNVTLSCEQNLNHDAMYWYRQDPGQGLRLIYYSQIVNDFQKGDIAEGYSVSREKKESFPLTVTSAQKNPTAFYLCASSSTTSTDTQYFGPGTRLTVL.

The CDR3 reads CASSLDGGRYGYTF. The CDR3 DNA reads as TGTGCCAGCAGCTTGGATGGGGGGCGATATGGCTACACCTTC. The chain is built from TRBV7-2 and TRBJ1-2, with TRBD1 as a possible D gene (6 bases). Germline V gene data show CDR1 as SGHTA and CDR2 as FQGNSA. V was clipped by 3 bases and J by 5 bases, with 13 bases between them. The CDR3 covers 14 residues. The full variable domain, with the rest looked up from reference TRBV7-2 and TRBJ1-2, is GAGVSQSPSNKVTEKGKDVELRCDPISGHTALYWYRQSLGQGLEFLIYFQGNSAPDKSGLPSDRFSAERTGGSVSTLTIQRTQQEDSAVYLCASSLDGGRYGYTFGSGTRLTVV.

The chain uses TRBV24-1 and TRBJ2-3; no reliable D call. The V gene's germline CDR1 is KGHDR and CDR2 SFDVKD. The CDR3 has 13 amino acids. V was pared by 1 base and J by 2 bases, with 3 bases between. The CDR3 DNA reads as TGTGCCACCAGTGATTTTAACACAGATACGCAGTATTTT. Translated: CATSDFNTDTQYF.

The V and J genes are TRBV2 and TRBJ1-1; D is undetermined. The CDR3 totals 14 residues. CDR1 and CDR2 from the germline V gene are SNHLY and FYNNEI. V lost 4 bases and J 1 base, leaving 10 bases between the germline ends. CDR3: CASSAGLKNTEAFF. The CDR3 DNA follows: TGTGCCAGCAGTGCTGGACTTAAGAACACTGAAGCTTTCTTT.

The CDR3 DNA is TGTGCCAGCAGCTTATATGCCCATGCGGCACAATACGAGCAGTACTTC. Encoded protein: CASSLYAHAAQYEQYF. This chain connects TRBV7-3 to TRBJ2-7; D gene unclear. The CDR3 runs 16 residues. The germline V and J ends were trimmed by 2 bases and 4 bases, with 18 bases remaining between them. CDR1 and CDR2 (germline): SGHTA, FQGTGA. Variable domain in full (rest from reference TRBV7-3 and TRBJ2-7): GAGVSQTPSNKVTEKGKYVELRCDPISGHTALYWYRQSLGQGPEFLIYFQGTGAADDSGLPNDRFFAVRPEGSVSTLKIQRTERGDSAVYLCASSLYAHAAQYEQYFGPGTRLTVT.

The CDR3 sequence is CASSLVVGASYEQYF. The CDR3 nucleotides read TGTGCCAGCAGCTTAGTCGTGGGAGCGAGCTACGAGCAGTACTTC. The chain employs TRBV7-9 and TRBJ2-7; a possible D gene is TRBD2 (5 bases). CDR1 SEHNR and CDR2 FQNEAQ come from the germline V gene (reference sequence). The CDR3 covers 15 residues. Trimming stripped 1 base from V and 3 bases from J, with 13 bases between. Full variable domain (outside the CDR3, taken from reference TRBV7-9 and TRBJ2-7): DTGVSQNPRHKITKRGQNVTFRCDPISEHNRLYWYRQTLGQGPEFLTYFQNEAQLEKSRLLSDRFSAERPKGSFSTLEIQRTEQGDSAMYLCASSLVVGASYEQYFGPGTRLTVT.

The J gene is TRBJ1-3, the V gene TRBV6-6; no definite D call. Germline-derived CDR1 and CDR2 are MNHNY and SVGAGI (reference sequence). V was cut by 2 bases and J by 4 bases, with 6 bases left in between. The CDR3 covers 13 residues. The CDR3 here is CASSYTEGNTIYF. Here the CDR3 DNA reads TGTGCCAGCAGTTACACCGAAGGAAACACCATATATTTT.

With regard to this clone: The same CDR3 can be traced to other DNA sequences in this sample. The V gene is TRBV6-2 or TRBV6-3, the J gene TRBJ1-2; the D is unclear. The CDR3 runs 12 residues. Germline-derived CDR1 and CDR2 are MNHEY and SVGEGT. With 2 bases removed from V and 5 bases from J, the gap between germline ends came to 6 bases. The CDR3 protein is CASSYGEYGYTF. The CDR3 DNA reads TGTGCCAGCAGTTACGGGGAGTATGGCTACACCTTC.

The CDR3 coding sequence is TGTGCCAGCAGTTCGCCGGGACCCTCAGGGACAGATACGCAGTATTTT. Translated, it gives CASSSPGPSGTDTQYF. The chain links TRBV6-2 or TRBV6-3 to TRBJ2-3; tentatively, D is TRBD1 or TRBD2 (5 bases each). Germline-derived CDR1 and CDR2 are MNHEY and SVGEGT. Trimming pared 4 bases from V and 3 bases from J, leaving 17 bases between. This CDR3 region has 16 residues.

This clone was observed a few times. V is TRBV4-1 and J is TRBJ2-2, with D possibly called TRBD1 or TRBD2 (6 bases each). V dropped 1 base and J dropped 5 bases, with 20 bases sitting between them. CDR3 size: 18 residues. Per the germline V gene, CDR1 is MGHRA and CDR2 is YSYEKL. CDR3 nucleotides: TGCGCCAGCAGCCAAGGAATGTTGGGGGGCCCAAGGACCGGGGAGCTGTTTTTT. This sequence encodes CASSQGMLGGPRTGELFF.

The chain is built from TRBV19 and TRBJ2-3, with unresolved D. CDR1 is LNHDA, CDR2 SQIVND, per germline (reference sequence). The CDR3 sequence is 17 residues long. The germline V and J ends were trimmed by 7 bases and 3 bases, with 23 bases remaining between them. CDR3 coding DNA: TGTGCCAGTAAGGTTGGGCCTTGGGCAGGAGATACAGATACGCAGTATTTT. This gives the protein CASKVGPWAGDTDTQYF.

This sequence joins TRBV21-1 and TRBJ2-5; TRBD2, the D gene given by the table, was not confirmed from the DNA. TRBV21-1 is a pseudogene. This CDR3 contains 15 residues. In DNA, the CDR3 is TGTGCCAGCAGCAAAGGGGCTAGCCACGGAGAGACCCAGTACTTC. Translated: CASSKGASHGETQYF.